These 15 T cell receptor beta chains came from one sample sequenced in a study of T cells in Graves' hyperthyroidism and ophthalmopathy. Using RNA transcripts as the source, TCR beta CDR3 regions were amplified. The HTBI set primed first-round TCR CDR3 RT-PCR. TCRdb passed the multiplex PCR reads through MiXCR, listing each CDR3 protein once. The sample shows more than 40,000 distinct CDR3 sequences, about 52% of them seen only once. The sequenced sample consisted of peripheral blood or thyroid tissue (not recorded which). All receptors derive from a woman aged 45-60 years with Graves' hyperthyroidism.

The chain has TRBV7-2 and TRBJ1-2, with D possibly being TRBD1 (5 bases). Trimming pared 5 bases from V and 4 bases from J, leaving 11 bases between. CDR1 is SGHTA and CDR2 is FQGNSA in the germline V gene. CDR3 length equals 13 residues. The DNA for the CDR3 is TGTGCCAGCAGCCCGGGACGGAGCTATGGCTACACCTTC. This codes for CASSPGRSYGYTF.

CDR3 nucleotides: TGTGCCAGCAGGGCCGGGAGCAATCAGCCCCAGCATTTT. It is translated as CASRAGSNQPQHF. The chain has TRBV28 and TRBJ1-5; unclear D gene. The CDR3 loop spans 13 amino acids. The V end lost 6 bases, the J end lost 1 base, and 7 bases lay between the germline ends. CDR1 and CDR2 from the germline V gene are MDHEN and SYDVKM.

This clonotype was counted many times. This chain connects TRBV5-1 to TRBJ1-2; weak D call: TRBD1 (5 bases). Germline-derived CDR1 and CDR2 are SGHRS and YFSETQ. The CDR3 is 13 residues long. V shed 2 bases and J shed 4 bases, with 9 bases lying between them. The CDR3 here is CASSLQDTYGYTF. Written as DNA, the CDR3 is TGCGCCAGCAGCTTACAGGATACCTATGGCTACACCTTC.

This clonotype was seen repeatedly, ten times or more. V is TRBV10-3 and J is TRBJ1-2, with TRBD1 as a possible D gene (6 bases). Trimming took 3 bases from V and 0 from J, leaving 11 bases between them. The CDR3 extends over 15 amino acids. Germline V CDR1 and CDR2: ENHRY, SYGVKD. CDR3: CAISETGRANYGYTF. The CDR3 DNA follows: TGTGCCATCAGTGAAACAGGGAGGGCTAACTATGGCTACACCTTC.

The chain is built from TRBV15 and TRBJ2-7, with D unclear. The length of the CDR3 is 14 residues. V was cut by 3 bases and J by 5 bases, with 14 bases left in between. Germline CDR1 and CDR2: LNHNV and YYDKDF (reference sequence). CDR3 nucleotides: TGTGCCACCAGCAGTGTTAGGCCTAACGACGAGCAGTACTTC. Translating gives CATSSVRPNDEQYF.

This clonotype was found a few times. This CDR3 reads CASRPSGLSSGANVLTF. CDR3 DNA sequence: TGTGCCAGCAGGCCCTCCGGACTGAGCTCTGGGGCCAACGTCCTGACTTTC. The chain recombines TRBV14 with TRBJ2-6; tentatively, D is TRBD2 (5 bases). With 6 bases removed from V and 0 bases from J, the gap between germline ends came to 15 bases. The CDR3 contains 17 residues. Germline values: CDR1 SGHDN, CDR2 FVKESK.

This chain joins TRBV7-3 and TRBJ2-7; 13 bases map to TRBD2. The germline V gene has CDR1 SGHTA and CDR2 FQGTGA. The CDR3 is made up of 18 amino acids. After removal of 7 bases from V and 3 bases from J, the junction contained 15 bases not matched to a gene. The CDR3 sequence is CASTGKGTSGKKIYEQYF. DNA for the CDR3: TGTGCCAGCACCGGGAAGGGGACTAGCGGGAAGAAAATCTACGAGCAGTACTTC.

V gene TRBV10-3 combines with J gene TRBJ2-7, with 14 bases matching TRBD2. V dropped 5 bases and J dropped 1; count of bases not matched to a gene: 1. The CDR3 loop spans 15 amino acids. CDR1 and CDR2 (germline): ENHRY, SYGVKD. DNA of the CDR3: TGTGCCATCAGTTGGACTAGCGGGAGGTCCTACGAGCAGTACTTC. The encoded protein is CAISWTSGRSYEQYF.

This chain links TRBV7-8 with TRBJ2-7, with 8 bases lining up with TRBD2. With 7 bases clipped from V and 2 bases from J, the junction kept 16 bases outside the gene matches. CDR1 SGHVS and CDR2 FQNEAQ come from the germline V gene. The CDR3 has 17 amino acids. Here the CDR3 DNA reads TGTGCCAGCACCCCTTCCCGGTCCGGGAGGGCCGCCTACGAGCAGTACTTC. This codes for CASTPSRSGRAAYEQYF.

The sample holds a few counts of this clonotype. V usage is TRBV20-1 and J usage is TRBJ2-7; 11 bases agree with TRBD2. Germline-derived CDR1 and CDR2 are DFQATT and SNEGSKA (reference sequence). CDR3 length: 14 residues. The V segment lost 4 bases and the J segment 1 base; nucleotides outside the gene matches: 3. CDR3 nucleotides: TGCAGTGCTAACCCTAGCGGGAGGTCCTACGAGCAGTACTTC. This gives the protein CSANPSGRSYEQYF.

Details on this clonotype: In this CDR3 the conserved last residue, phenylalanine or tryptophan, is missing, so a read error is likely. The limits of the CDR3 on the DNA are not certain, so only TCRdb's listed CDR3 is given. J is TRBJ2-7 and V is TRBV7-2; TRBD2 is taken as the D call from the table, unchecked against the DNA. The CDR3 has 15 residues if both end residues are counted. Germline CDR1 SGHTA, CDR2 FQGNSA. The CDR3 loop is CASSLTSGLYYEQYL.

This clonotype has at least ten counts. The V and J genes are TRBV6-2 or TRBV6-3 and TRBJ1-2; no reliable D call. The CDR3 contains 13 residues. The V end lost 5 bases, the J end lost 3 bases, and 10 bases lay between the germline ends. Germline-derived CDR1 and CDR2 are MNHEY and SVGEGT. The CDR3 region has the DNA TGTGCCAGCAGTGATGCAGAACACTATGGCTACACCTTC. Protein sequence: CASSDAEHYGYTF.

The genes are TRBV2 and TRBJ1-5, with 8 positions matching TRBD1. The V gene end was trimmed by 6 bases and the J gene end by 5 bases; junction bases not matched to a gene: 6. The CDR3 spans 14 residues. Looked up from germline, CDR1 is SNHLY and CDR2 is FYNNEI. This CDR3 is CASSEGQVDQPQHF. The CDR3 region has the DNA TGTGCCAGCAGCGAGGGACAGGTGGATCAGCCCCAGCATTTT. The full variable domain, rest sourced from reference TRBV2 and TRBJ1-5, is EPEVTQTPSHQVTQMGQEVILRCVPISNHLYFYWYRQILGQKVEFLVSFYNNEISEKSEIFDDQFSVERPDGSNFTLKIRSTKLEDSAMYFCASSEGQVDQPQHFGDGTRLSIL.

The chain has TRBV29-1 and TRBJ1-2, with a weak D call TRBD1 (6 bases). Germline values: CDR1 SQVTM, CDR2 ANQGSEA. V shed 4 bases and J shed 8 bases, with 14 bases lying between them. CDR3 length: 12 residues. CDR3 in amino acids: CSVGGQGGGYTF. CDR3 sequence (DNA): TGCAGCGTTGGGGGGCAGGGTGGGGGCTACACCTTC.

Comments on this clonotype: A much larger clone sits a single nucleotide away, making a read error possible. The rearrangement links TRBV7-8 to TRBJ2-7; 10 bases are a match to TRBD2. Germline assignment: CDR1 SGHVS and CDR2 FQNEAQ. The CDR3 is 16 amino acids. CDR3 bases: TGTGCCAGCAGACCCCCCAGCGGGAGGGCCTCCTTCGAGCAGCACTTC. It encodes CASRPPSGRASFEQHF.